The rows below give T cell receptor beta chains drawn from one sample of a study of T cells expressing NK-cell markers. Each CDR3 protein gets one entry in TCRdb, which reprocessed the 5' RACE reads and gives no DNA. The sample table includes a few hundred thousand distinct CDR3 sequences. What was sequenced was blood T cells: a sorted CD56 or NKG2C T cell subset, CD4+ or CD8+ T cells, or bulk PBMC T cells (not recorded which). Every receptor here comes from a man aged 18 to 69 in good health. Each CDR3 is given with its conserved first and last residue. The order of the fields is J gene, V gene, CDR3 protein.

J: TRBJ2-5; V: TRBV19; CDR3: CASSSTGTEGTQYF
J: TRBJ2-1; V: TRBV7-3; CDR3: CASSLWAGGYNEQFF
J: TRBJ2-7; V: TRBV24-1; CDR3: CATSDPRAGGSYEQYF
J: TRBJ1-6; V: TRBV20-1; CDR3: CSAREDGDRANSPLHF
J: TRBJ2-1; V: TRBV14; CDR3: CASSQRGSGADEQFF
J: TRBJ2-5; V: TRBV28; CDR3: CASSRTSGGKKETQYF
J: TRBJ2-2; V: TRBV20-1; CDR3: CSARGLAGLRTGELFF
J: TRBJ2-5; V: TRBV6-2/TRBV6-3; CDR3: CASSYIQGAGETQYF
J: TRBJ2-3; V: TRBV9; CDR3: CASSKTSGVSFSTDTQYF
J: TRBJ1-3; V: TRBV7-2; CDR3: CASSSTADSGNTIYF
J: TRBJ2-3; V: TRBV18; CDR3: CASSPPGAGYSADTQYF
J: TRBJ2-7; V: TRBV6-5; CDR3: CASSYSAPIGVGQYF
J: TRBJ2-1; V: TRBV6-1; CDR3: CASKERERGPYNEQFF
J: TRBJ2-2; V: TRBV5-5; CDR3: CASSSVLAGALPGELFF
J: TRBJ1-5; V: TRBV6-2/TRBV6-3; CDR3: CASSVSGFQPQHF
J: TRBJ1-4; V: TRBV2; CDR3: CASSRVREKLFF
J: TRBJ2-3; V: TRBV20-1; CDR3: CSASTGLETSSTDTQYF
J: TRBJ1-1; V: TRBV7-6; CDR3: CASSLEVGFQRSTEAFF
J: TRBJ2-5; V: TRBV29-1; CDR3: CSVEVRPRETQYF
J: TRBJ1-1; V: TRBV11-2; CDR3: CASSLVNRVEAFF
J: TRBJ2-5; V: TRBV7-2; CDR3: CASSLGGTGSATQYF
J: TRBJ2-1; V: TRBV6-1; CDR3: CASSETSLRGGLLNEQFF
J: TRBJ2-1; V: TRBV6-2/TRBV6-3; CDR3: CASGRGGSSYNEQFF
J: TRBJ2-5; V: TRBV7-9; CDR3: CASSSRGSTAQYF
J: TRBJ1-3; V: TRBV6-1; CDR3: CASRTGTGNTIYF
J: TRBJ1-5; V: TRBV28; CDR3: CASSFLTGGNQPQHF
J: TRBJ2-5; V: TRBV10-3; CDR3: CAISESWSSGGSPETQYF
J: TRBJ2-2; V: TRBV6-2/TRBV6-3; CDR3: CASRNFGSNTGELFF
J: TRBJ1-5; V: TRBV28; CDR3: CASSLKPNQPQHF
J: TRBJ1-6; V: TRBV7-2; CDR3: CASSHRRASYNSPLHF
J: TRBJ2-3; V: TRBV30; CDR3: CALEVSGGATQYF
J: TRBJ2-2; V: TRBV19; CDR3: CASRQGLNTGELFF
J: TRBJ2-4; V: TRBV23-1; CDR3: CASSQSIRTKKNIQYF
J: TRBJ1-4; V: TRBV6-1; CDR3: CASSRQPNEKLFF
J: TRBJ2-3; V: TRBV7-9; CDR3: CASSSTFRDTQYF
J: TRBJ1-3; V: TRBV5-1; CDR3: CASRTGSSGNTIYF
J: TRBJ2-4; V: TRBV4-2; CDR3: CASSQDRGGRGKNIQYF
J: TRBJ2-6; V: TRBV27; CDR3: CASSSRQSGANVLTF
J: TRBJ2-7; V: TRBV20-1; CDR3: CSAHKIAGGRLNEQYF
J: TRBJ2-1; V: TRBV28; CDR3: CASISTGGGSSNEQFF
J: TRBJ2-7; V: TRBV7-2; CDR3: CASSWGGRGASYEQYF
J: TRBJ2-5; V: TRBV6-1; CDR3: CASNEGGALQETQYF
J: TRBJ2-4; V: TRBV6-5; CDR3: CASSYSPAGNIQYF
J: TRBJ2-2; V: TRBV11-2; CDR3: CASSSFLAGGRPGELFF
J: TRBJ2-3; V: TRBV20-1; CDR3: CSARDSSVGIDTQYF
J: TRBJ1-4; V: TRBV5-1; CDR3: CASSWGSPNEKLFF